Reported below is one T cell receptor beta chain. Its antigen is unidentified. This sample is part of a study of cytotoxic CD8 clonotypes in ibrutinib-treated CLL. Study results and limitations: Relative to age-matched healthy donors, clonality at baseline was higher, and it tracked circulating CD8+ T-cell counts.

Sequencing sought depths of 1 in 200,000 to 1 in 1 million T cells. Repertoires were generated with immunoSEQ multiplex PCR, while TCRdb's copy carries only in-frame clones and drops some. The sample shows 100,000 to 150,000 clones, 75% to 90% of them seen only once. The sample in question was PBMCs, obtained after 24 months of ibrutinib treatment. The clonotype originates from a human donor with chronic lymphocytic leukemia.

CDR3 nucleotide sequence: TGTGCCAGCAGCTTATTGCGGTACCAAGAGACCCAGTACTTC. Translation gives CASSLLRYQETQYF. V usage is TRBV7-8 and J usage is TRBJ2-5; D is unclear. The germline V gene has CDR1 SGHVS and CDR2 FQNEAQ. Deletions cut 2 bases from V and 0 bases from J, with 7 bases between. The CDR3 loop spans 14 amino acids. The full variable domain, its missing parts supplied by reference TRBV7-8 and TRBJ2-5, is GAGVSQSPRYKVAKRGQDVALRCDPISGHVSLFWYQQALGQGPEFLTYFQNEAQLDKSGLPSDRFFAERPEGSVSTLKIQRTQQEDSAVYLCASSLLRYQETQYFGPGTRLLVL.